A single sample is the source of the 29 T cell receptor beta chains below, sequenced in a study of blood T cell repertoires in COVID-19. Repertoires were generated with immunoSEQ multiplex PCR, while TCRdb's copy carries only in-frame clones and drops some. This table has about 140,000 clones, 80% to 90% appearing once. Sequenced: peripheral blood. The receptors originated from a man aged 60 to 75 with active or convalescent COVID-19.

In the case of this clone: A junction end diverges from the germline sequence, so it may reflect a read error. The gene calls are TRBV28 and TRBJ2-7; 7 nucleotides line up with TRBD1. Germline values: CDR1 MDHEN, CDR2 SYDVKM. The CDR3 covers 13 residues. The CDR3 DNA reads TGTGCCAGCAGTTTGACAGGGACGTACGGGCAGTACTTC. Its protein product is CASSLTGTYGQYF.

This chain joins TRBV7-9 and TRBJ1-4, with TRBD1 matching over 7 bases. V gave up 5 bases and J gave up 0 bases; unmatched junction bases: 6. Germline assignment: CDR1 SEHNR and CDR2 FQNEAQ (reference sequence). The CDR3 extends over 16 amino acids. The CDR3 sequence is CASSHGTAATNEKLFF. The CDR3 DNA reads TGTGCCAGCAGCCACGGGACAGCCGCAACTAATGAAAAACTGTTTTTT.

This chain connects TRBV5-1 to TRBJ2-1; 7 bases agree with TRBD2. V gave up 0 bases and J gave up 7 bases; unmatched junction bases: 16. This CDR3 is 18 amino acids long. CDR1 is SGHRS, CDR2 YFSETQ, per germline. The CDR3 DNA reads as TGCGCCAGCAGCTTGGACGGCCTCGGAACGGGAGGTAGGAATGAGCAGTTCTTC. This translates into CASSLDGLGTGGRNEQFF.

The rearrangement links TRBV7-8 to TRBJ2-4; D is ambiguous. The CDR3 is made up of 15 amino acids. Trimming left V 1 base short and J 0 bases short, with 7 bases between. Germline V lookup: CDR1 SGHVS, CDR2 FQNEAQ. This CDR3 is CASSLGGVAKNIQYF. CDR3 DNA sequence: TGTGCCAGCAGCTTAGGTGGAGTAGCCAAAAACATTCAGTACTTC.

The gene calls are TRBV2 and TRBJ2-2; 11 nucleotides line up with TRBD2. The CDR3 covers 13 residues. Germline CDR1 SNHLY, CDR2 FYNNEI. J was trimmed by 5 bases and V by 7 bases; bases with no gene match: 0. The CDR3 spells CASTSGRTGELFF. For the CDR3, the DNA is TGTGCCAGCACTAGCGGGAGGACCGGGGAGCTGTTTTTT. Combining the CDR3 with reference TRBV2 and TRBJ2-2 gives the whole variable domain EPEVTQTPSHQVTQMGQEVILRCVPISNHLYFYWYRQILGQKVEFLVSFYNNEISEKSEIFDDQFSVERPDGSNFTLKIRSTKLEDSAMYFCASTSGRTGELFFGEGSRLTVL.

DNA of the CDR3: TGTGCCAGCAGTGACACGATAGCGGGAGCAGATACGCAGTATTTT. This gives the protein CASSDTIAGADTQYF. The chain is built from TRBV6-4 and TRBJ2-3; 9 bases agree with TRBD2. V trimming: 2 bases; J trimming: 4 bases; junction bases outside the gene matches: 4. Germline assignment: CDR1 MRHNA and CDR2 SNTAGT. This CDR3 comprises 15 residues.

The rearrangement uses TRBV30 and TRBJ1-1, with 7 bases fitting TRBD1. Germline loops: CDR1 GTSNPN, CDR2 SVGIG (reference sequence). The CDR3 runs to 14 residues. With 4 bases clipped from V and 1 base from J, the junction kept 6 bases outside the gene matches. The CDR3 nucleotides read TGTGCCTGGACTCCACAGGGGCCGAACACTGAAGCTTTCTTT. It encodes CAWTPQGPNTEAFF.

The chain combines TRBV27 with TRBJ2-1; TRBD2 matches 8 bases. Trimming took 5 bases from V and 9 from J; bases not matched to a gene: 6. CDR1 and CDR2 (germline): MNHEY, SMNVEV (reference sequence). The CDR3 sequence is 13 residues long. CDR3 in DNA: TGTGCCAGCAGTCCCCTAGCGGGTACTGAGCAGTTCTTC. Translated, it gives CASSPLAGTEQFF.

This clone was seen only a few times. J is TRBJ2-7 and V is TRBV5-1; 7 nucleotides align to TRBD2. Germline trimming cut 0 bases from V and 2 bases from J; bases unmatched to any gene: 2. The CDR3 spans 14 residues. Germline V lookup: CDR1 SGHRS, CDR2 YFSETQ. CDR3 coding DNA: TGCGCCAGCAGCTTGGGGGAGGGGCCCTACGAGCAGTACTTC. It encodes CASSLGEGPYEQYF.

The rearrangement joins TRBV9 to TRBJ1-2, with D perhaps TRBD1 (6 bases). The CDR3 consists of 13 residues. V lost 4 bases and J 3 bases, leaving 10 bases between the germline ends. CDR1 and CDR2 (germline): SGDLS, YYNGEE. CDR3: CASSPRQDYGYTF. The CDR3 DNA reads TGTGCCAGCAGCCCCCGACAGGACTATGGCTACACCTTC.

In this sample, this clone turned up a few times. V and J are TRBV6-2 or TRBV6-3 and TRBJ1-1, with D possibly being TRBD1 (5 bases). Trimming took 5 bases from V and 10 from J, leaving 14 bases between them. The CDR3 sequence is 12 residues long. Germline CDR1 reads MNHEY; CDR2 reads SVGEGT. The CDR3 nucleotides read TGTGCCAGCAGTATCGCCCGGGGGGTAGCTTTCTTT. It codes for CASSIARGVAFF.

This chain joins TRBV28 and TRBJ2-4; 10 bases are a match to TRBD2. Germline trimming cut 8 bases from V and 2 bases from J; bases unmatched to any gene: 9. Germline values: CDR1 MDHEN, CDR2 SYDVKM. The CDR3 is 16 residues long. The chain's CDR3 is CASASAGGRTKNIQYF. CDR3 nucleotide sequence: TGTGCCAGCGCCTCAGCGGGAGGGCGGACCAAAAACATTCAGTACTTC.

The chain carries TRBV28 and TRBJ2-1; 11 nucleotides agree with TRBD2. Germline V gene lookup returns CDR1 MDHEN and CDR2 SYDVKM. The CDR3 has 13 amino acids. Trimming took 11 bases from V and 8 from J; bases not matched to a gene: 8. The CDR3 region is CAGQTSGRDEQFF. CDR3 DNA sequence: TGTGCCGGACAAACTAGCGGGAGAGATGAGCAGTTCTTC.

V and J are TRBV28 and TRBJ2-3; TRBD2 agrees at 7 bases. Unmatched junction bases numbered 8, after V lost 2 bases and J lost 0 bases. The CDR3 covers 17 residues. The germline V gene has CDR1 MDHEN and CDR2 SYDVKM. As DNA, the CDR3 is TGTGCCAGCAGTTTACACCGACTAGCCTTTAGCACAGATACGCAGTATTTT. Translating gives CASSLHRLAFSTDTQYF. The variable domain in full, with the rest retrieved from reference TRBV28 and TRBJ2-3, is DVKVTQSSRYLVKRTGEKVFLECVQDMDHENMFWYRQDPGLGLRLIYFSYDVKMKEKGDIPEGYSVSREKKERFSLILESASTNQTSMYLCASSLHRLAFSTDTQYFGPGTRLTVL.

This clone was observed once. The rearrangement joins TRBV9 to TRBJ1-6; no reliable D call. The V gene lost 0 bases and the J gene lost 5 bases, with 9 bases spanning the gap. Germline loops: CDR1 SGDLS, CDR2 YYNGEE. The length of the CDR3 is 15 residues. The CDR3 bases are TGTGCCAGCAGCGTAGATCAGGTTGATAATTCACCCCTCCACTTT. This gives the protein CASSVDQVDNSPLHF. Full variable domain (remainder filled in from reference TRBV9 and TRBJ1-6): DSGVTQTPKHLITATGQRVTLRCSPRSGDLSVYWYQQSLDQGLQFLIQYYNGEERAKGNILERFSAQQFPDLHSELNLSSLELGDSALYFCASSVDQVDNSPLHFGNGTRLTVT.

Only one count was recorded for this clone. The rearrangement joins TRBV9 to TRBJ2-3; the D is unclear. CDR1 SGDLS and CDR2 YYNGEE come from the germline V gene. The CDR3 is 16 residues long. Deletions cut 0 bases from V and 0 bases from J, with 11 bases between. The CDR3 here is CASSVGALTSTDTQYF. The CDR3 nucleotides are TGTGCCAGCAGCGTAGGGGCCCTAACCAGCACAGATACGCAGTATTTT. Complete variable domain (other parts from reference TRBV9 and TRBJ2-3): DSGVTQTPKHLITATGQRVTLRCSPRSGDLSVYWYQQSLDQGLQFLIQYYNGEERAKGNILERFSAQQFPDLHSELNLSSLELGDSALYFCASSVGALTSTDTQYFGPGTRLTVL.

This chain joins TRBV10-3 and TRBJ2-7; TRBD2 matches 13 bases. Trimming took 7 bases from V and 2 from J; bases not matched to a gene: 5. The germline gives CDR1 ENHRY, CDR2 SYGVKD. The CDR3 length is 15 residues. The CDR3 region has the DNA TGTGCCATCAAGGGGACTAGCGGGAAAACCTACGAGCAGTACTTC. Its translation is CAIKGTSGKTYEQYF.

The chain is built from TRBV9 and TRBJ2-2; D is undetermined. Germline V gene data show CDR1 as SGDLS and CDR2 as YYNGEE. With 0 bases removed from V and 1 base from J, the gap between germline ends came to 13 bases. The CDR3 sequence is 17 residues long. This CDR3 reads CASSVVPSTMNTGELFF. CDR3 nucleotide sequence: TGTGCCAGCAGCGTAGTCCCCTCCACTATGAACACCGGGGAGCTGTTTTTT. The full variable domain, in which reference TRBV9 and TRBJ2-2 provide the parts outside the CDR3, is DSGVTQTPKHLITATGQRVTLRCSPRSGDLSVYWYQQSLDQGLQFLIQYYNGEERAKGNILERFSAQQFPDLHSELNLSSLELGDSALYFCASSVVPSTMNTGELFFGEGSRLTVL.

The V call is TRBV28, the J call TRBJ2-1, with 7 nucleotides matching TRBD2. Germline CDR1 and CDR2: MDHEN and SYDVKM. Trimming removed 5 bases from V and 8 bases from J; junction bases left unmatched: 15. This CDR3 contains 16 residues. This CDR3 is CASSLHLNGRFDEQFF. CDR3 bases: TGTGCCAGCAGTCTCCATCTGAACGGGAGGTTCGATGAGCAGTTCTTC.

V is TRBV9 and J is TRBJ2-7, with TRBD1 matching 10 bases. Per the germline V gene, CDR1 is SGDLS and CDR2 is YYNGEE. The J segment lost 3 bases and the V segment lost 4 bases, leaving 10 bases of the junction unmatched. The length of the CDR3 is 16 residues. The CDR3 nucleotides read TGTGCCAGCAGCCCAGTGGGACAGGGGCTAATCTACGAGCAGTACTTC. This encodes CASSPVGQGLIYEQYF.

DNA of the CDR3: TGCAGTGCTAGTTCCGGGACTAGCGGGAGGGCCGGGCAGTATTTT. Protein sequence: CSASSGTSGRAGQYF. This chain uses TRBV20-1 with TRBJ2-3; 16 nucleotides line up with TRBD2. CDR3 length equals 15 residues. Per germline, CDR1 DFQATT and CDR2 SNEGSKA (reference sequence). After removal of 3 bases from V and 11 bases from J, the junction contained 8 bases not matched to a gene.

Here the CDR3 reads CASSPDRTGYTF. DNA of the CDR3: TGTGCCAGCAGCCCGGACAGGACCGGCTACACCTTC. The chain uses TRBV7-2 and TRBJ1-2; 7 bases map to TRBD1. Germline assignment: CDR1 SGHTA and CDR2 FQGNSA. CDR3 length: 12 amino acids. V gave up 5 bases and J gave up 8 bases; unmatched junction bases: 5.

This chain uses TRBV4-2 with TRBJ2-1; 8 bases map to TRBD1. Germline CDR1 reads LGHNA; CDR2 reads YNFKEQ. J gave up 3 bases and V 1 base, and 2 bases lay outside the gene matches. The CDR3 has 15 amino acids. The CDR3 loop is CASSQGQGLYNEQFF. The DNA of the CDR3 is TGTGCCAGCAGCCAAGGACAGGGGCTCTACAATGAGCAGTTCTTC.

The rearrangement uses TRBV6-5 and TRBJ1-6, with 8 positions matching TRBD1. With 0 bases clipped from V and 14 bases from J, the junction kept 9 bases outside the gene matches. This CDR3 region has 15 residues. Germline lookup yields CDR1 MNHEY and CDR2 SVGAGI. The CDR3 loop is CASSYSGTGGFTLHF. The DNA for the CDR3 is TGTGCCAGCAGTTACTCCGGGACAGGAGGTTTCACCCTCCACTTT.

This rearrangement joins TRBV19 to TRBJ1-4; no definite D call. V lost 2 bases to trimming and J lost 0 bases, with 4 bases between them. The CDR3 totals 14 residues. Germline V lookup: CDR1 LNHDA, CDR2 SQIVND (reference sequence). This chain's CDR3 is CASSIFSTNEKLFF. The CDR3, as DNA: TGTGCCAGTAGTATATTCTCAACTAATGAAAAACTGTTTTTT.

This clone has a single count. The gene calls are TRBV10-3 and TRBJ1-2; D is perhaps TRBD1 (6 bases). The CDR3 loop spans 16 amino acids. Germline V gene sequence: CDR1 ENHRY, CDR2 SYGVKD. The V and J ends lost 0 bases and 5 bases respectively, with 16 bases between them. The DNA of the CDR3 is TGTGCCATCAGTGAGTCGATCCAGGGGATAGATTATGGCTACACCTTC. Protein: CAISESIQGIDYGYTF.

This chain connects TRBV7-2 to TRBJ2-5; 13 bases agree with TRBD2. J gave up 11 bases and V 1 base, and 4 bases lay outside the gene matches. Germline V lookup: CDR1 SGHTA, CDR2 FQGNSA. The CDR3 is 14 residues long. The CDR3 DNA reads TGTGCCAGCAGCTTAGGACTAGCGGGGGGATCACAGTACTTC. Protein product: CASSLGLAGGSQYF.

This clone was recorded once. Germline is not matched at one junction end, which may reflect a read error. The V and J genes are TRBV7-7 and TRBJ2-3; TRBD1 agrees at 10 bases. CDR1 is SSHAT, CDR2 FNYEAQ, per germline (reference sequence). The CDR3 runs 14 residues. The CDR3 DNA is TGTGCTAGCAGCTTGGGACAGGGGACTTATACGCAGTATTTT. Its translation: CASSLGQGTYTQYF.

The rearrangement links TRBV21-1 to TRBJ2-7; the D segment call TRBD1 is taken from the table without a DNA check. TRBV21-1 is marked as a pseudogene. This CDR3 is 12 amino acids long. CDR3 loop: CASSLDTYEQYF. CDR3 coding DNA: TGTGCCAGCAGCCTCGACACCTACGAGCAGTACTTC.